These 13 T cell receptor beta chains were all obtained from the same sample, sequenced in a study of shared clonotypes between healthy human individuals. Measured with immunoSEQ multiplex PCR; TCRdb has only the in-frame clones, and not every one. Here the sample spans some 2.4 million clones, roughly 93% being singletons. The sequencing input was naive CD4+ T cells from PBMCs. This sample's subset: CD45RA+ positively selected. The receptors stem from a man younger than 35 in good health. Some clones in this sample may be carry-over from other donors' samples.

With regard to this clone: Other nucleotide sequences in the sample specify the same CDR3. The chain joins TRBV9 to TRBJ2-3; TRBD2 agrees at 7 bases. Germline loops: CDR1 SGDLS, CDR2 YYNGEE. CDR3 length: 15 residues. With V trimmed by 2 bases and J by 2 bases, 5 bases remained unmatched. CDR3 DNA sequence: TGTGCCAGCAGCGTGGCTAGCGGCCTCACAGATACGCAGTATTTT. This translates into CASSVASGLTDTQYF. Together with reference TRBV9 and TRBJ2-3, the CDR3 gives the full variable domain: DSGVTQTPKHLITATGQRVTLRCSPRSGDLSVYWYQQSLDQGLQFLIQYYNGEERAKGNILERFSAQQFPDLHSELNLSSLELGDSALYFCASSVASGLTDTQYFGPGTRLTVL.

A word on this clone: The sample contains more than one DNA sequence encoding this CDR3. CDR3 sequence reads: CASSSPRGATNEKLFF. The CDR3 DNA is TGTGCCAGCAGTTCCCCCAGGGGCGCAACTAATGAAAAACTGTTTTTT. The chain recombines TRBV27 with TRBJ1-4, with a tentative D call TRBD1 (6 bases). Germline lookup yields CDR1 MNHEY and CDR2 SMNVEV (reference sequence). With 4 bases removed from V and 0 bases from J, the gap between germline ends came to 12 bases. CDR3 size: 16 residues.

The V gene is TRBV18, the J gene TRBJ2-2, with D maybe TRBD2 (6 bases). The CDR3 is 14 residues long. Trimming pared 8 bases from V and 2 bases from J, leaving 12 bases between. Per germline, CDR1 KGHSH and CDR2 LQKENI. DNA of the CDR3: TGTGCCAGCCGCCCGGGACTCAACACCGGGGAGCTGTTTTTT. As protein: CASRPGLNTGELFF.

The chain has TRBV7-2 and TRBJ1-1; 7 bases align to TRBD1. The CDR3 length is 14 residues. Germline-derived CDR1 and CDR2 are SGHTA and FQGNSA. Trimming took 5 bases from V and 4 from J; bases not matched to a gene: 7. CDR3 sequence (DNA): TGTGCCAGCAGCCGACAGGGCCAGGGCACTGAAGCTTTCTTT. It translates to CASSRQGQGTEAFF.

This CDR3 is CASCGQGYCNEQFF. The CDR3 DNA follows: TGTGCCAGCTGCGGACAGGGGTATTGTAATGAGCAGTTCTTC. The rearrangement links TRBV6-5 to TRBJ2-1; 9 nucleotides match TRBD1. Germline V gene data show CDR1 as MNHEY and CDR2 as SVGAGI. The CDR3 runs 14 residues. The trim removed 8 bases at V and 7 bases at J, leaving 9 bases unmatched.

The rearrangement joins TRBV7-2 to TRBJ2-1, with unresolved D. Germline values: CDR1 SGHTA, CDR2 FQGNSA. There are 11 residues in the CDR3. V lost 5 bases to trimming and J lost 13 bases, with 12 bases between them. In nucleotides, the CDR3 is TGTGCCAGCAGCCGTCTGCGGACCCAGTTCTTC. It codes for CASSRLRTQFF. Full variable domain (outside the CDR3, taken from reference TRBV7-2 and TRBJ2-1): GAGVSQSPSNKVTEKGKDVELRCDPISGHTALYWYRQSLGQGLEFLIYFQGNSAPDKSGLPSDRFSAERTGGSVSTLTIQRTQQEDSAVYLCASSRLRTQFFGPGTRLTVL.

The V gene is TRBV5-1, the J gene TRBJ2-1, with 9 positions matching TRBD1. CDR1 SGHRS and CDR2 YFSETQ come from the germline V gene. This CDR3 region has 15 residues. V gave up 0 bases and J gave up 7 bases; unmatched junction bases: 5. The CDR3 loop reads CASSLATGGINEQFF. The CDR3 DNA sequence: TGCGCCAGCAGCTTGGCCACAGGGGGCATAAATGAGCAGTTCTTC.

This chain joins TRBV6-5 and TRBJ1-5; D is uncertain. There are 14 residues in the CDR3. Trimming shortened V by 5 bases and J by 1 base, and 9 bases separated the two germline ends. Germline CDR1 MNHEY, CDR2 SVGAGI. The CDR3 loop reads CASSGRGSNQPQHF. The CDR3 nucleotides are TGTGCCAGCAGTGGCCGGGGAAGCAATCAGCCCCAGCATTTT.

The chain recombines TRBV28 with TRBJ2-1, with TRBD2 matching over 7 bases. This CDR3 comprises 12 residues. Trimming cost V 6 bases and J 15 bases; bases outside gene matches: 11. The germline V gene has CDR1 MDHEN and CDR2 SYDVKM. CDR3 in DNA: TGTGCCAGCAGCTCCCAAGGACTAGGAGCGTTCTTC. The encoded protein is CASSSQGLGAFF.

The V and J genes are TRBV6-1 and TRBJ2-4; 7 nucleotides align to TRBD2. Germline V gene data show CDR1 as MNHNS and CDR2 as SASEGT. J gave up 5 bases and V 1 base, and 5 bases lay outside the gene matches. CDR3 length: 15 amino acids. CDR3 nucleotide sequence: TGTGCCAGCAGTGAAGATGGGGACTATCAAAACATTCAGTACTTC. This sequence encodes CASSEDGDYQNIQYF.

The V and J genes are TRBV4-1 and TRBJ1-4; D is possibly TRBD1 (6 bases). V was pared by 7 bases and J by 5 bases, with 17 bases between. CDR1 MGHRA and CDR2 YSYEKL come from the germline V gene. There are 15 residues in the CDR3. The DNA of the CDR3 is TGCGCCAGCAAACAAGGGGGGACTACAAATGAAAAACTGTTTTTT. Translated: CASKQGGTTNEKLFF.

This rearrangement joins TRBV28 to TRBJ2-7, with D unclear. Germline V CDR1 and CDR2: MDHEN, SYDVKM. V was clipped by 5 bases and J by 0 bases, with 11 bases between them. CDR3 size: 14 residues. The CDR3 here is CASSPPGFSYEQYF. CDR3 bases: TGTGCCAGCAGTCCCCCGGGCTTCTCCTACGAGCAGTACTTC.

The chain links TRBV9 to TRBJ2-7, with a weak D call TRBD1 (6 bases). V lost 0 bases, J lost 0 bases, and 10 bases lay in between. Germline V CDR1 and CDR2: SGDLS, YYNGEE. The CDR3 totals 15 residues. The CDR3, as DNA: TGTGCCAGCAGCGTAGGCCCGACAGGCTCCTACGAGCAGTACTTC. It specifies CASSVGPTGSYEQYF.